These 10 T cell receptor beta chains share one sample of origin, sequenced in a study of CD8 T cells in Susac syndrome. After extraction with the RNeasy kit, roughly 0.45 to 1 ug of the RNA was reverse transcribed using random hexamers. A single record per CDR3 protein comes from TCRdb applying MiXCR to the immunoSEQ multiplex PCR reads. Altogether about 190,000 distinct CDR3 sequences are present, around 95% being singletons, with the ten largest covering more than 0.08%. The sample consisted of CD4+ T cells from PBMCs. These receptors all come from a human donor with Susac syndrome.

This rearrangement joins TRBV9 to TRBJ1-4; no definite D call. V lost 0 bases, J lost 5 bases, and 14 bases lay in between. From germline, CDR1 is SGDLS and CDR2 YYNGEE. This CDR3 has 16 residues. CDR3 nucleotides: TGTGCCAGCAGCGTAGCCCCAAGCGATGGAAATGAAAAACTGTTTTTT. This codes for CASSVAPSDGNEKLFF.

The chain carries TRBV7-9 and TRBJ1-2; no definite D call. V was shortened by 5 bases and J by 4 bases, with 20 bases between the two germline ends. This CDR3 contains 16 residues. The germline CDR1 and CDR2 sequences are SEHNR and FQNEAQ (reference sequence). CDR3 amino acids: CASSQSFGPRIYGYTF. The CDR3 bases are TGTGCCAGCAGCCAAAGTTTTGGCCCAAGGATCTATGGCTACACCTTC.

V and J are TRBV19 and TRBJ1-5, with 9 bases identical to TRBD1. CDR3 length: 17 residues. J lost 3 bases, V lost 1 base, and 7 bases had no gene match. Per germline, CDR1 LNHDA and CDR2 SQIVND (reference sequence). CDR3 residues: CASSIVQGAIFNQPQHF. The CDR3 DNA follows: TGTGCCAGTAGTATAGTACAGGGGGCGATATTCAATCAGCCCCAGCATTTT. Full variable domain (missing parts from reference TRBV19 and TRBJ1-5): DGGITQSPKYLFRKEGQNVTLSCEQNLNHDAMYWYRQDPGQGLRLIYYSQIVNDFQKGDIAEGYSVSREKKESFPLTVTSAQKNPTAFYLCASSIVQGAIFNQPQHFGDGTRLSIL.

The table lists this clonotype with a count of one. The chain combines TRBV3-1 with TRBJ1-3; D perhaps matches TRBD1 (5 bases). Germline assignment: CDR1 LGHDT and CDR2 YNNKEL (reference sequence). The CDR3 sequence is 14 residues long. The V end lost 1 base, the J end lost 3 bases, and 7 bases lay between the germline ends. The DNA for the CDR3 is TGTGCCAGCAGCCAAGCGGGGGGTGGAAACACCATATATTTT. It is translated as CASSQAGGGNTIYF.

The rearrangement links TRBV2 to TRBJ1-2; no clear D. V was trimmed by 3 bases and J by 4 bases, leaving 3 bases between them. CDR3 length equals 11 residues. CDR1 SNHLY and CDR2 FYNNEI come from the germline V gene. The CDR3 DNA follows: TGTGCCAGCAGTGACCGCTATGGCTACACCTTC. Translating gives CASSDRYGYTF.

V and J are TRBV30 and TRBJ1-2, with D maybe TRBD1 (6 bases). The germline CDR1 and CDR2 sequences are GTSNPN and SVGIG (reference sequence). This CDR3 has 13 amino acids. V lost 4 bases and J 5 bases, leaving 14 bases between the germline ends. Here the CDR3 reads CAWTRPGQYGYTF. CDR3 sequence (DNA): TGTGCCTGGACTAGGCCCGGACAGTATGGCTACACCTTC.

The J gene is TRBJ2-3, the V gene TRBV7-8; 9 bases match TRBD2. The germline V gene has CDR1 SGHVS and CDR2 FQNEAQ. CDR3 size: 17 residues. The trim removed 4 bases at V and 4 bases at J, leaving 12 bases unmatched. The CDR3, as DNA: TGTGCCAGCAGCTACCTGACTTTTGCGGGGGGGTCAGATACGCAGTATTTT. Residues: CASSYLTFAGGSDTQYF. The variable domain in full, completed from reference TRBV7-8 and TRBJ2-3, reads GAGVSQSPRYKVAKRGQDVALRCDPISGHVSLFWYQQALGQGPEFLTYFQNEAQLDKSGLPSDRFFAERPEGSVSTLKIQRTQQEDSAVYLCASSYLTFAGGSDTQYFGPGTRLTVL.

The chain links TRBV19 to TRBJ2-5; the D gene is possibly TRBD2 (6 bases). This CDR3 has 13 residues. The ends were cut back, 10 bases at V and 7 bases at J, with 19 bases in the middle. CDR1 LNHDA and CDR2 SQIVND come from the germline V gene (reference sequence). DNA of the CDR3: TGTGCCACCTCGACCCAGGGAGCGGGGACCCAGTACTTC. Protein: CATSTQGAGTQYF.

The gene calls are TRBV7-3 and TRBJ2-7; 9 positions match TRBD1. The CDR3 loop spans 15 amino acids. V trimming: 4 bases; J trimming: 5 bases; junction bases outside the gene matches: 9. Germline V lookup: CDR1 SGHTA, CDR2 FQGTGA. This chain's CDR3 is CASSSSGTGRHEQYF. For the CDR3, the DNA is TGTGCCAGCAGCTCCTCCGGGACAGGGCGACACGAGCAGTACTTC. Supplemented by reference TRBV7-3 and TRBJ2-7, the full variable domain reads GAGVSQTPSNKVTEKGKYVELRCDPISGHTALYWYRQSLGQGPEFLIYFQGTGAADDSGLPNDRFFAVRPEGSVSTLKIQRTERGDSAVYLCASSSSGTGRHEQYFGPGTRLTVT.

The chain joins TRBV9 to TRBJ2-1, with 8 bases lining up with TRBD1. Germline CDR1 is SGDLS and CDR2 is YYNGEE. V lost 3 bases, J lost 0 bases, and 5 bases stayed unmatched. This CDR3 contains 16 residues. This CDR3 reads CASSAPGGISYNEQFF. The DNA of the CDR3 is TGTGCCAGCAGCGCCCCAGGGGGCATCTCCTACAATGAGCAGTTCTTC.